The clone carrying this TCR beta chain showed up just a few times. As yet, its antigen is unknown. These data come from a study of neurological immune-mediated disorders. Study results and caveats: TCR-beta repertoires seemed private in all groups, with no expanded CDR3 amino acid sequences shared.

TCRdb processed the 5' RACE reads anew with MiXCR; each CDR3 protein has one entry. The data hold 55,000 or so distinct CDR3 sequences, with over 3.5% observed a single time. CDR3 length equals 17 residues. V lost 0 bases and J 1 base, leaving 13 bases between the germline ends. Germline loops: CDR1 MNHNS, CDR2 SASEGT. The genes are TRBV6-1 and TRBJ2-1; D is tentatively TRBD1 or TRBD2 (6 bases each). Sequenced material: CD4+ T cells from blood. The sequence came from a woman aged 40 to 50 with multiple sclerosis. The CDR3 reads CASSEATGARSYNEQFF. DNA for the CDR3: TGTGCCAGCAGTGAAGCGACGGGGGCGCGGTCCTACAATGAGCAGTTCTTC.